In this sample, the clone carrying this TCR beta chain turned up many times. Per the germline V gene, CDR1 is SNHLY and CDR2 is FYNNEI. The CDR3 contains 13 residues. V lost 7 bases and J lost 4, with 11 bases in between. The data were obtained in a study of human T cells and chemical hapten exposure. Study at large: Upper inner arm skin measuring approximately 2 cm by approximately 2 cm received 2% DPC for sensitization.

Time point indicated: patch test 1, 2 weeks after DPC sensitization. The treatment here: therapeutic diphenylcyclopropenone sensitization with weekly scalp DPC. What the library attached to individual cDNA molecules were unique molecular identifiers. TCRdb analysed the RACE reads with MiXCR anew, one entry per CDR3 protein. The sample consists of 370,000 or so distinct CDR3 sequences, approximately 4.4% of them appearing once. Sample: whole blood, taken in connection with sensitization to the hapten diphenylcyclopropenone (DPC). V usage is TRBV2 and J usage is TRBJ1-5; no definite D call. This clonotype originated in a woman between 45 and 60 years old with alopecia areata. Some clones in this sample may be carry-over from other donors' samples. As DNA, the CDR3 is TGTGCCAGCACTTGGAGCAGGAATCAGCCCCAGCATTTT. Its translation: CASTWSRNQPQHF.